Shown below are 20 T cell receptor beta chains from a single sample sequenced in a study of response to subunit inactivated influenza vaccine. TCRdb passed the RT-PCR reads through MiXCR, listing each CDR3 protein once. The sample has fewer than 800,000 distinct CDR3 sequences; less than 20% are singletons. Sequenced here: PBMCs from blood, sampled less than 13 days after vaccination. These TCRs come from a man aged 45-65 years who received an inactivated influenza vaccine.

In regard to this clonotype: Its ends do not fully match the called genes, so a read error is possible. The CDR3 bases are TGTGCCAGCAGTTACAGGGGGCCAGCGGGGAATACCTACCAGCAGTACTTC. This translates into CASSYRGPAGNTYQQYF. The chain combines TRBV6-5 with TRBJ2-7; D may match TRBD1 or TRBD2 (7 bases each). CDR3 length: 17 residues. Germline lookup yields CDR1 MNHEY and CDR2 SVGAGI.

This clonotype was seen more than once but under ten times. V gene TRBV12-3 or TRBV12-4 combines with J gene TRBJ2-1, with a tentative D call TRBD2 (5 bases). The CDR3 is 14 residues long. V shed 0 bases and J shed 15 bases, with 18 bases lying between them. The CDR3 nucleotides are TGTGCCAGCAGTTTAGCTTTAGACTACCTGAGACCGTTCTTC. Its translation is CASSLALDYLRPFF.

This chain uses TRBV5-6 with TRBJ2-7; TRBD1 matches 7 bases. This CDR3 has 14 amino acids. Germline CDR1 reads SGHDT; CDR2 reads YYEEEE. The V gene end was trimmed by 4 bases and the J gene end by 3 bases; junction bases not matched to a gene: 7. The DNA for the CDR3 is TGTGCCAGCAGCACACTGACAGGGAACTACGAGCAGTACTTC. This codes for CASSTLTGNYEQYF.

This clonotype showed up just a few times. The chain combines TRBV10-3 with TRBJ1-2; 9 nucleotides align to TRBD1. The CDR3 totals 13 residues. Germline lookup yields CDR1 ENHRY and CDR2 SYGVKD. The trim removed 8 bases at V and 4 bases at J, leaving 5 bases unmatched. Written as DNA, the CDR3 is TGTGCCATCGGAACAGGGGGCGGCTATGGCTACACCTTC. The encoded protein is CAIGTGGGYGYTF.

This clonotype was recorded a few times. The V gene is TRBV7-8, the J gene TRBJ2-7; TRBD2 aligns across 15 bases. Germline V gene sequence: CDR1 SGHVS, CDR2 FQNEAQ. There are 18 residues in the CDR3. The V segment lost 3 bases and the J segment 2 bases; nucleotides outside the gene matches: 8. The CDR3: CASSFGLAGGPFTYEQYF. CDR3 DNA sequence: TGTGCCAGCAGCTTCGGACTAGCGGGAGGGCCCTTCACCTACGAGCAGTACTTC.

In its sample, this clonotype was seen many times. CDR3 DNA sequence: TGTGCCACCAGTGATCCGGGACAGGGGGTCACAGATACGCAGTATTTT. This gives the protein CATSDPGQGVTDTQYF. The V call is TRBV24-1, the J call TRBJ2-3; 11 positions agree with TRBD1. Losses at the gene ends were 3 bases for V and 2 bases for J; bases not matched to a gene: 3. The CDR3 loop spans 16 amino acids. Germline V gene data show CDR1 as KGHDR and CDR2 as SFDVKD.

In this sample, this clonotype turned up once. The chain is built from TRBV28 and TRBJ1-1, with unresolved D. This CDR3 contains 11 residues. V was pared by 3 bases and J by 6 bases, with 5 bases between. Germline V lookup: CDR1 MDHEN, CDR2 SYDVKM. The CDR3 region has the DNA TGTGCCAGCAGTTTGTATTCTGAAGCTTTCTTT. It is translated as CASSLYSEAFF.

This clonotype has only a few counts. The chain combines TRBV9 with TRBJ2-6, with D perhaps matching TRBD2 (5 bases). This CDR3 has 14 amino acids. Trimming shortened V by 0 bases and J by 5 bases, and 6 bases separated the two germline ends. The germline gives CDR1 SGDLS, CDR2 YYNGEE. The CDR3 here is CASSVASWANVLTF. CDR3 in DNA: TGTGCCAGCAGCGTAGCTAGCTGGGCCAACGTCCTGACTTTC.

The chain links TRBV6-2 or TRBV6-3 to TRBJ2-5, with D tentatively TRBD1 (5 bases). The germline gives CDR1 MNHEY, CDR2 SVGEGT. The CDR3 is 13 residues long. Trimming left V 5 bases short and J 7 bases short, with 14 bases between. CDR3 in DNA: TGTGCCAGCAGTCCAGACTCAGGGTGGACCCAGTACTTC. Translating gives CASSPDSGWTQYF.

The rearrangement joins TRBV29-1 to TRBJ2-3, with 10 bases fitting TRBD2. Germline CDR1 SQVTM, CDR2 ANQGSEA. V was clipped by 4 bases and J by 2 bases; unmatched bases: 6. The CDR3 sequence is 15 residues long. The CDR3 loop reads CSVGPSGSITDTQYF. CDR3 in DNA: TGCAGCGTTGGCCCTAGCGGGAGTATCACAGATACGCAGTATTTT.

V and J are TRBV7-3 and TRBJ2-3; D may be TRBD2 (5 bases). Trimming left V 3 bases short and J 3 bases short, with 7 bases between. The CDR3 is 13 residues long. CDR1 is SGHTA and CDR2 is FQGTGA in the germline V gene. CDR3 in amino acids: CASSFGITDTQYF. The CDR3 DNA sequence: TGTGCCAGCAGCTTCGGGATTACAGATACGCAGTATTTT.

This clonotype was counted between two and nine times. The J gene is TRBJ2-1, the V gene TRBV10-3, with D perhaps assigned TRBD1 or TRBD2 (5 bases each). CDR1 and CDR2 (germline): ENHRY, SYGVKD. With 7 bases removed from V and 3 bases from J, the gap between germline ends came to 16 bases. This CDR3 comprises 15 residues. DNA for the CDR3: TGTGCCATCAAAAGGGACGGACGGCTCTACAATGAGCAGTTCTTC. Translation: CAIKRDGRLYNEQFF.

This clonotype was seen a few times. The chain links TRBV28 to TRBJ2-1; TRBD2 might be the D (6 bases). This CDR3 is 13 amino acids long. Germline loops: CDR1 MDHEN, CDR2 SYDVKM. V was cut by 7 bases and J by 12 bases, with 19 bases left in between. In DNA form, the CDR3 reads TGTGCCAGCACCCAGATCCTTGGGACTTCGCAGTTCTTC. It is translated as CASTQILGTSQFF.

This clonotype was seen ten or more times. J is TRBJ2-5 and V is TRBV29-1; TRBD1 matches at 10 bases. The germline gives CDR1 SQVTM, CDR2 ANQGSEA. The length of the CDR3 is 14 residues. V lost 3 bases, J lost 1 base, and 2 bases stayed unmatched. CDR3 DNA: TGCAGCGTTGACGGGGACAGGGGCCAAGAGACCCAGTACTTC. This sequence encodes CSVDGDRGQETQYF.

The rearrangement uses TRBV6-1 and TRBJ2-7, with a weak D call TRBD2 (7 bases). V dropped 8 bases and J dropped 7 bases, with 21 bases sitting between them. The CDR3 is 14 amino acids. Germline V CDR1 and CDR2: MNHNS, SASEGT. The CDR3 DNA is TGTGCCAGCGGGGGGGTATCGGGGGCACAAGAGCAGTACTTC. Encoded protein: CASGGVSGAQEQYF.

V and J are TRBV30 and TRBJ2-7, with 11 bases matching TRBD2. J was trimmed by 0 bases and V by 4 bases; bases with no gene match: 8. Germline loops: CDR1 GTSNPN, CDR2 SVGIG (reference sequence). The CDR3 is 16 amino acids. The CDR3 DNA sequence: TGTGCCTGGACCAAGGGAGGGACTAGCGGCTCCTACGAGCAGTACTTC. This gives the protein CAWTKGGTSGSYEQYF.

The genes are TRBV20-1 and TRBJ2-1; 8 bases are a match to TRBD2. In germline, CDR1 is DFQATT, CDR2 SNEGSKA (reference sequence). There are 16 residues in the CDR3. The J segment lost 6 bases and the V segment lost 4 bases, leaving 14 bases of the junction unmatched. This CDR3 reads CSANPGGGTRGNEQFF. CDR3 sequence (DNA): TGCAGTGCTAACCCGGGGGGCGGGACTAGGGGCAATGAGCAGTTCTTC.

This clonotype was seen only a few times. The J gene is TRBJ2-3, the V gene TRBV4-1, with D uncertain. The CDR3 loop spans 15 amino acids. Per the germline V gene, CDR1 is MGHRA and CDR2 is YSYEKL. V shed 0 bases and J shed 4 bases, with 11 bases lying between them. The CDR3 sequence is CASSQEGSVADTQYF. For the CDR3, the DNA is TGCGCCAGCAGCCAAGAAGGCAGCGTAGCAGATACGCAGTATTTT.

CDR3 sequence (DNA): TGTGCCATCAGTCAAGCCGGGACAGGGAACAATTCACCCCTCCACTTT. Residues: CAISQAGTGNNSPLHF. J is TRBJ1-6 and V is TRBV10-3; 9 bases fit TRBD1. This CDR3 has 16 amino acids. The J segment lost 7 bases and the V segment lost 5 bases, leaving 9 bases of the junction unmatched. CDR1 ENHRY and CDR2 SYGVKD come from the germline V gene.

The V call is TRBV27, the J call TRBJ2-1; weak D call: TRBD1 (5 bases). Trimming left V 3 bases short and J 8 bases short, with 20 bases between. From germline, CDR1 is MNHEY and CDR2 SMNVEV (reference sequence). CDR3 length equals 16 residues. The DNA for the CDR3 is TGTGCCAGCAGTTTGATCAGTTTTAGGGGCACCGATGAGCAGTTCTTC. It is translated as CASSLISFRGTDEQFF.